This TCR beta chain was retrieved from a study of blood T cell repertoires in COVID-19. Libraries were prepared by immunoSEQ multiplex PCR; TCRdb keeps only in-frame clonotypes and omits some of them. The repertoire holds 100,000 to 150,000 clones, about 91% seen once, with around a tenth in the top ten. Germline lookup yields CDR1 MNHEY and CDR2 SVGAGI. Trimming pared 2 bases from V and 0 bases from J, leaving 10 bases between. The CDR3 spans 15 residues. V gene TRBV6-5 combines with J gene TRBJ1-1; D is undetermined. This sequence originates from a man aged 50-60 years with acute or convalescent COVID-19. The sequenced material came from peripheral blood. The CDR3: CASSYGLPMNTEAFF. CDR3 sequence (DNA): TGTGCCAGCAGTTACGGGCTACCCATGAACACTGAAGCTTTCTTT.